These T cell receptor beta chains were read from a single sample in a study of blood T cells in healthy people across ages. In TCRdb, the 5' RACE reads were re-called with MiXCR into one record per CDR3 protein. The sample records about 1,400,000 distinct CDR3 sequences, 55% to 75% being singletons. Source material: blood. The receptor set was obtained from a man aged 18-30 years in good health. The CDR3 runs from the conserved cysteine through the conserved F or W. The D gene is left open where the match is weak. Part of the rows lack a size; the others show once, few, many or a class for expanded clones.

clone_size	v_call	d_call	j_call	cdr3_aa	cdr3_nt
few	TRBV4-1	.	TRBJ2-1	CASSPLGPSSYNEQFF	TGCGCCAGCAGCCCCTTAGGCCCCAGCTCCTACAATGAGCAGTTCTTC
.	TRBV4-3	.	TRBJ2-3	CASSQGHVADTQYF	TGCGCCAGCAGCCAAGGACACGTAGCAGATACGCAGTATTTT
.	TRBV6-1	TRBD2	TRBJ2-1	CASSNLGGTSNEQFF	TGTGCCAGCAGTAACCTGGGGGGGACTAGCAATGAGCAGTTCTTC
.	TRBV29-1	TRBD1	TRBJ2-7	CSVNGGTGEWSPYEQYF	TGCAGCGTTAATGGGGGGACAGGGGAATGGAGCCCCTACGAGCAGTACTTC
few	TRBV7-2	.	TRBJ2-1	CASSLRGSRVHEQFF	TGTGCCAGCAGCCTCCGGGGTAGCAGGGTCCATGAGCAGTTCTTC
.	TRBV24-1	.	TRBJ2-1	CATRDPGGQKQFF	TGTGCCACCAGGGACCCTGGAGGACAGAAGCAGTTCTTC
.	TRBV3-1	.	TRBJ1-2	CASSQGSGGLYGYTF	TGTGCCAGCAGCCAAGGGTCGGGCGGCCTCTATGGCTACACCTTC
.	TRBV5-1	TRBD2	TRBJ2-5	CASSPLADETQYF	TGCGCCAGCAGCCCACTAGCGGATGAGACCCAGTACTTC
.	TRBV15	.	TRBJ1-4	CATSRELNGEKLFF	TGTGCCACCAGCAGAGAACTGAACGGTGAAAAACTGTTTTTT
.	TRBV21-1	.	TRBJ2-7	CASSKVKGYEQYF	TGTGCCAGCAGCAAAGTAAAAGGGTACGAGCAGTACTTC
.	TRBV6-6	TRBD1	TRBJ2-5	CASSRDRGIETQYF	TGTGCCAGCAGTCGGGACAGGGGGATTGAGACCCAGTACTTC
once	TRBV7-6	.	TRBJ1-1	CASRAEMNTEAFF	TGTGCCAGCAGAGCGGAGATGAACACTGAAGCTTTCTTT